This T cell receptor beta chain was retrieved from a study of T cells after somatic rescue of genetic block. The CDR3 spans 14 residues. V lost 3 bases, J lost 2 bases, and 1 base stayed unmatched. Germline CDR1 SGHTA, CDR2 FQGTGA. Profiled with immunoSEQ multiplex PCR; TCRdb holds only in-frame clones, not every one. The sample carries around 70,000 clones, just under 95% recorded once. This clonotype was sampled from a man between 40 and 49 years old. What was sequenced was peripheral blood mononuclear cells (PBMCs). The chain joins TRBV7-3 to TRBJ1-1; 9 positions match TRBD1. CDR3 sequence reads: CASSLTGGNTEAFF. Written as DNA, the CDR3 is TGTGCCAGCAGCTTGACAGGGGGTAACACTGAAGCTTTCTTT.